The 14 T cell receptor beta chains below come from one sample, sequenced in a study of beta chain features in type 1 diabetes. The authors reverse transcribed all of the isolated RNA, so sequencing captured expressed TCRB transcripts. Sequencing used immunoSEQ multiplex PCR; TCRdb keeps in-frame clones, though not all of them. The repertoire holds 350,000 to 450,000 clones, with roughly 14% as singletons. The sequencing input was naive CD4+ T cells from blood. The source of these receptors is a man aged 25-40 years in good health.

This clone was seen only a few times. The chain links TRBV4-2 to TRBJ1-1; 8 bases fit TRBD1. Germline values: CDR1 LGHNA, CDR2 YNFKEQ. The ends lost 1 base at V and 3 bases at J; junction bases unmatched: 7. The CDR3 length is 16 residues. This CDR3 is CASSQVETGGYTEAFF. The CDR3 coding sequence is TGTGCCAGCAGCCAAGTGGAAACAGGGGGATACACTGAAGCTTTCTTT.

V usage is TRBV7-9 and J usage is TRBJ1-5; D is ambiguous. The V end lost 6 bases, the J end lost 7 bases, and 10 bases lay between the germline ends. The length of the CDR3 is 12 residues. Looked up from germline, CDR1 is SEHNR and CDR2 is FQNEAQ (reference sequence). The CDR3, as DNA: TGTGCCAGCAGTCTTCACGGGCAGCCCCAGCATTTT. Translated, it gives CASSLHGQPQHF.

CDR3 region: CSVDVGHTNYGYTF. The DNA for the CDR3 is TGCAGCGTTGATGTGGGACATACAAACTATGGCTACACCTTC. This chain connects TRBV29-1 to TRBJ1-2; a weak D match, TRBD1 (6 bases). The CDR3 sequence is 14 residues long. The germline V gene encodes CDR1 SQVTM and CDR2 ANQGSEA. Deletions cut 3 bases from V and 2 bases from J, with 13 bases between.

The table lists this clone with a few counts. This rearrangement joins TRBV30 to TRBJ2-7; D not resolved. V lost 3 bases and J 6 bases, leaving 15 bases between the germline ends. CDR3 length equals 13 residues. Germline V gives CDR1 GTSNPN, CDR2 SVGIG (reference sequence). The CDR3 DNA sequence: TGTGCCTGGAGCGGCATGGGTATACCCGAGCAGTACGTC. This encodes CAWSGMGIPEQYV.

The gene calls are TRBV6-4 and TRBJ2-1; TRBD1 is a possible D gene (6 bases). In germline, CDR1 is MRHNA, CDR2 SNTAGT. This CDR3 comprises 14 residues. V was clipped by 2 bases and J by 8 bases, with 13 bases between them. As DNA, the CDR3 is TGTGCCAGCAGTGACAGGGGGTTTTCTGATGAGCAGTTCTTC. This gives the protein CASSDRGFSDEQFF.

V and J are TRBV15 and TRBJ2-4; 9 nucleotides line up with TRBD1. Looked up from germline, CDR1 is LNHNV and CDR2 is YYDKDF (reference sequence). This CDR3 contains 15 residues. Trimming took 4 bases from V and 4 from J; bases not matched to a gene: 5. The CDR3 region is CATSTYGTGKNIQYF. The CDR3 bases are TGTGCCACCAGCACCTACGGGACAGGGAAAAACATTCAGTACTTC.

The chain couples TRBV2 to TRBJ1-3; D is uncertain. The length of the CDR3 is 16 residues. Trimming left V 4 bases short and J 0 bases short, with 13 bases between. CDR1 SNHLY and CDR2 FYNNEI come from the germline V gene. The CDR3 protein is CASSVGRTHSGNTIYF. CDR3 in DNA: TGTGCCAGCAGTGTTGGGCGAACTCACTCTGGAAACACCATATATTTT.

The rearrangement uses TRBV2 and TRBJ1-1; weak D call: TRBD1 (5 bases). This CDR3 contains 15 residues. Germline CDR1 reads SNHLY; CDR2 reads FYNNEI. Deletions cut 3 bases from V and 4 bases from J, with 15 bases between. In DNA, the CDR3 is TGTGCCAGCAGTGAGTCCCCAGGGCTCTTCACTGAAGCTTTCTTT. It encodes CASSESPGLFTEAFF. Full variable domain (outside the CDR3, taken from reference TRBV2 and TRBJ1-1): EPEVTQTPSHQVTQMGQEVILRCVPISNHLYFYWYRQILGQKVEFLVSFYNNEISEKSEIFDDQFSVERPDGSNFTLKIRSTKLEDSAMYFCASSESPGLFTEAFFGQGTRLTVV.

This clone has only a few counts. The genes are TRBV12-5 and TRBJ2-2; D possibly corresponds to TRBD2 (5 bases). V gave up 2 bases and J gave up 3 bases, with 16 bases separating them. Germline CDR1 reads LGHNT; CDR2 reads FRNRAP. The CDR3 is 17 residues long. The chain's CDR3 is CASGLFPVRVHTGELFF. The DNA of the CDR3 is TGTGCTAGTGGTTTGTTTCCTGTGAGGGTCCACACCGGGGAGCTGTTTTTT. The full variable domain, in which reference TRBV12-5 and TRBJ2-2 provide the parts outside the CDR3, is DARVTQTPRHKVTEMGQEVTMRCQPILGHNTVFWYRQTMMQGLELLAYFRNRAPLDDSGMPKDRFSAEMPDATLATLKIQPSEPRDSAVYFCASGLFPVRVHTGELFFGEGSRLTVL.

V is TRBV9 and J is TRBJ2-1; 12 bases match TRBD2. CDR3 length: 17 residues. Germline V gives CDR1 SGDLS, CDR2 YYNGEE. The trim removed 0 bases at V and 7 bases at J, leaving 8 bases unmatched. CDR3 DNA sequence: TGTGCCAGCAGCGTAGCGACTAGCGGGAGTCTTAGGAATGAGCAGTTCTTC. This translates into CASSVATSGSLRNEQFF. Combining the CDR3 with reference TRBV9 and TRBJ2-1 gives the whole variable domain DSGVTQTPKHLITATGQRVTLRCSPRSGDLSVYWYQQSLDQGLQFLIQYYNGEERAKGNILERFSAQQFPDLHSELNLSSLELGDSALYFCASSVATSGSLRNEQFFGPGTRLTVL.

This clone turned up a few times. The CDR3 DNA follows: TGTGCCAGCAGCGGAAACTCGTGGGATACGCAGTATTTT. Translated: CASSGNSWDTQYF. V gene TRBV7-9 combines with J gene TRBJ2-3; D uncertain. Trimming took 5 bases from V and 6 from J, leaving 12 bases between them. Germline CDR1 reads SEHNR; CDR2 reads FQNEAQ (reference sequence). There are 13 residues in the CDR3. Supplemented by reference TRBV7-9 and TRBJ2-3, the full variable domain reads DTGVSQNPRHKITKRGQNVTFRCDPISEHNRLYWYRQTLGQGPEFLTYFQNEAQLEKSRLLSDRFSAERPKGSFSTLEIQRTEQGDSAMYLCASSGNSWDTQYFGPGTRLTVL.

The chain has TRBV5-1 and TRBJ1-1, with D possibly being TRBD1 (5 bases). Germline CDR1 is SGHRS and CDR2 is YFSETQ. V gave up 4 bases and J gave up 7 bases, with 17 bases separating them. CDR3 size: 14 residues. This chain's CDR3 is CASSVGDGTFEAFF. In nucleotides, the CDR3 is TGCGCCAGCAGCGTGGGGGACGGAACCTTTGAAGCTTTCTTT.

The V and J genes are TRBV7-2 and TRBJ1-2; 10 bases agree with TRBD1. V lost 5 bases, J lost 8 bases, and 5 bases stayed unmatched. In germline, CDR1 is SGHTA, CDR2 FQGNSA. The length of the CDR3 is 13 residues. The CDR3 loop is CASSTRDRGGYTF. CDR3 in DNA: TGTGCCAGCAGCACCCGGGACAGGGGCGGCTACACCTTC.

V and J are TRBV19 and TRBJ1-2; D might be TRBD1 (5 bases). Per the germline V gene, CDR1 is LNHDA and CDR2 is SQIVND (reference sequence). This CDR3 has 14 residues. The V end was cut by 5 bases, the J end by 8 bases, with 18 bases between. The CDR3 nucleotides read TGTGCCAGTAGTCCCCGCGCGGGGGGACTAGGCTACACCTTC. This translates into CASSPRAGGLGYTF. The full variable domain, in which reference TRBV19 and TRBJ1-2 provide the parts outside the CDR3, is DGGITQSPKYLFRKEGQNVTLSCEQNLNHDAMYWYRQDPGQGLRLIYYSQIVNDFQKGDIAEGYSVSREKKESFPLTVTSAQKNPTAFYLCASSPRAGGLGYTFGSGTRLTVV.